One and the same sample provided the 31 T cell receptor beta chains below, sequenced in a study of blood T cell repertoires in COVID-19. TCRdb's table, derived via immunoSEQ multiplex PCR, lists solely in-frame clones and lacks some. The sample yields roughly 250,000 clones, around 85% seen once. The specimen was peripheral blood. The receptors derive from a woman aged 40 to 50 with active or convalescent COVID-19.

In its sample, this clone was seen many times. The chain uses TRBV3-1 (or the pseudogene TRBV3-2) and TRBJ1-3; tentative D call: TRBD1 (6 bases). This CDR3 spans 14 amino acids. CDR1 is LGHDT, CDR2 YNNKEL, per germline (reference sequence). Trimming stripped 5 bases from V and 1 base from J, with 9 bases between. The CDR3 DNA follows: TGTGCCAGCAGCAGGGGGGGATCTGGAAACACCATATATTTT. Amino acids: CASSRGGSGNTIYF.

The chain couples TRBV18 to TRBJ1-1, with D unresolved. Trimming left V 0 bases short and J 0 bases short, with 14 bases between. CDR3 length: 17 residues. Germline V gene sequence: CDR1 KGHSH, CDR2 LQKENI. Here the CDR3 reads CASSPPLQRFLNTEAFF. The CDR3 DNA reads TGTGCCAGCTCACCACCATTACAAAGATTCTTGAACACTGAAGCTTTCTTT.

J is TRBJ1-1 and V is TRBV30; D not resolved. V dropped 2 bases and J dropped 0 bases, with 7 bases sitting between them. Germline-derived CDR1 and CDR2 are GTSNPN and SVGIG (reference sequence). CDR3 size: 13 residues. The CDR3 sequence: CAWSQVMNTEAFF. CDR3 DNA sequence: TGTGCCTGGAGTCAGGTCATGAACACTGAAGCTTTCTTT.

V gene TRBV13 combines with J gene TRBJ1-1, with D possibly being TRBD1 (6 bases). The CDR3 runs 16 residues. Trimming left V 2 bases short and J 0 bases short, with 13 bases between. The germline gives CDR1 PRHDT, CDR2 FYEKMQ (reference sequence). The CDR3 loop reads CASSLSEWGLNTEAFF. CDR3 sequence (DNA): TGTGCCAGCAGCTTATCCGAATGGGGGCTGAACACTGAAGCTTTCTTT.

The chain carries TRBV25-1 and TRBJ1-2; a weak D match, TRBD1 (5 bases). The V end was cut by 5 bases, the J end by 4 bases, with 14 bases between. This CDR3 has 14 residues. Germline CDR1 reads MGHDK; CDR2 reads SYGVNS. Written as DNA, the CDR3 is TGTGCCAGCAGTACAGGCGGAATACCCTATGGCTACACCTTC. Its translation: CASSTGGIPYGYTF.

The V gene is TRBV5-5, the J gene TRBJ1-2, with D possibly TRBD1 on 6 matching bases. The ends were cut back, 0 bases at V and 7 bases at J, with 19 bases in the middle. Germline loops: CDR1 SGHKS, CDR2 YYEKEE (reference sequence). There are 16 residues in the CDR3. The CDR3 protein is CASSLDPRQGSIGYTF. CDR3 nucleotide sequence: TGTGCCAGCAGCTTGGACCCCCGGCAGGGGAGTATTGGCTACACCTTC.

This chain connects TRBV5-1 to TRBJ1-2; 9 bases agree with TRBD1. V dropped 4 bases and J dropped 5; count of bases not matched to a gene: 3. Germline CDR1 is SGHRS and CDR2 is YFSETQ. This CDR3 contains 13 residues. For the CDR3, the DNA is TGCGCCAGCAGCCCTGACAGGGGGTATGGCTACACCTTC. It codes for CASSPDRGYGYTF. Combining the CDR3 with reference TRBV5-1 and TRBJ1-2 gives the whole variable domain KAGVTQTPRYLIKTRGQQVTLSCSPISGHRSVSWYQQTPGQGLQFLFEYFSETQRNKGNFPGRFSGRQFSNSRSEMNVSTLELGDSALYLCASSPDRGYGYTFGSGTRLTVV.

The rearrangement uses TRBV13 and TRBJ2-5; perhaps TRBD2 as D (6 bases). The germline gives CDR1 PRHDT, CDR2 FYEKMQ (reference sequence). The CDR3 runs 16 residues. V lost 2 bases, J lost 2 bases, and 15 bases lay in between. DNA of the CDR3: TGTGCCAGCAGCTTATTAGCGGTTGGGGGGCAAGAGACCCAGTACTTC. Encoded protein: CASSLLAVGGQETQYF.

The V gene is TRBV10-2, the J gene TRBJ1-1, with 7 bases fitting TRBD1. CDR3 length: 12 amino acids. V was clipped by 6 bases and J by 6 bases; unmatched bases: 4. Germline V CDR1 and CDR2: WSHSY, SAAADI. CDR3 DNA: TGCGCCAGCAGCCTCGGACAGGCTGAAGCTTTCTTT. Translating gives CASSLGQAEAFF.

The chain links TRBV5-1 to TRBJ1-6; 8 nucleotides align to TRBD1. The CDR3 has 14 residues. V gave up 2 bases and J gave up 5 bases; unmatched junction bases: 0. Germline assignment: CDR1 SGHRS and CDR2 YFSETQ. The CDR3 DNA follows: TGCGCCAGCAGCTTACAGGGGGATAATTCACCCCTCCACTTT. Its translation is CASSLQGDNSPLHF.

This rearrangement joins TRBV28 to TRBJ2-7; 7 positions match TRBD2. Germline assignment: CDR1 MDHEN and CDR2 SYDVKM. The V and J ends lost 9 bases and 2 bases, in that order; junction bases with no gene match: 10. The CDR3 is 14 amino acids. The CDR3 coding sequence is TGTGCCAGTCGAGACCGGGGGGTTACCTACGAGCAGTACGTC. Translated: CASRDRGVTYEQYV.

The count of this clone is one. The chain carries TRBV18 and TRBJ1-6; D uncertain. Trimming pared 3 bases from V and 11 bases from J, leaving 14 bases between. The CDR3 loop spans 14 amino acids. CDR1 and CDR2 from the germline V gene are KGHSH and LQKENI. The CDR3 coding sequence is TGTGCCAGCTCACCTCAGGCTGACCTTCCACCCCTCCACTTT. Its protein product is CASSPQADLPPLHF.

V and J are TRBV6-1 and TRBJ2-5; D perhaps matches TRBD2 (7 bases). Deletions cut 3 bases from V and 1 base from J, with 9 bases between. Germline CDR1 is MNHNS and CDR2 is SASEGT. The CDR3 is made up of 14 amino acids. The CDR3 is CASSEGGLQETQYF. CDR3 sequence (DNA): TGTGCCAGCAGTGAGGGGGGGCTCCAAGAGACCCAGTACTTC.

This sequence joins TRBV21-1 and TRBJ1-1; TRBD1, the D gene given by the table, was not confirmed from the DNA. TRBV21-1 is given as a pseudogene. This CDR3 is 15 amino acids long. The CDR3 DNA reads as TGTGCCAGCAGCTCTCGACAGGGCTTGAACACTGAAGCTTTCTTT. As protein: CASSSRQGLNTEAFF.

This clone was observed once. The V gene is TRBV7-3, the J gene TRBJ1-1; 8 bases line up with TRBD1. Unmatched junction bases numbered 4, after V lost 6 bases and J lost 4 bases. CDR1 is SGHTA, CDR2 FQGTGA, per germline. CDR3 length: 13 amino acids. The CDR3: CASRQGDGTEAFF. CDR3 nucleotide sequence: TGTGCCAGCAGACAGGGGGATGGCACTGAAGCTTTCTTT.

The CDR3 nucleotides are TGTGCCAGCAGCCAAGATGCCGGAGGGAGGGATACGCAGTATTTT. Amino acids: CASSQDAGGRDTQYF. The chain is built from TRBV14 and TRBJ2-3; weak D call: TRBD2 (6 bases). The CDR3 spans 15 residues. The germline V gene has CDR1 SGHDN and CDR2 FVKESK. With 0 bases removed from V and 6 bases from J, the gap between germline ends came to 13 bases.

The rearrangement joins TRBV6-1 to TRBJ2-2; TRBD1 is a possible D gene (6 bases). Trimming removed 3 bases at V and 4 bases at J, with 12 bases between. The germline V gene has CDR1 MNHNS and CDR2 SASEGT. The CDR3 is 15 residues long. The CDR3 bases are TGTGCCAGCAGTGAGTCGCAGGGGATCACCGGGGAGCTGTTTTTT. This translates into CASSESQGITGELFF.

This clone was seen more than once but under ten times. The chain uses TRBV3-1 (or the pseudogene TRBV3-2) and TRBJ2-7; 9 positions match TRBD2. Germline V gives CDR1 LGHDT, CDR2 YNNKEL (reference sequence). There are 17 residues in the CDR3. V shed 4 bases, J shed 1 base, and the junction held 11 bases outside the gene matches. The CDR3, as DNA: TGTGCCAGCAGCCTCAGGACTAGCGCTAGTAGGTCCTACGAGCAGTACTTC. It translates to CASSLRTSASRSYEQYF.

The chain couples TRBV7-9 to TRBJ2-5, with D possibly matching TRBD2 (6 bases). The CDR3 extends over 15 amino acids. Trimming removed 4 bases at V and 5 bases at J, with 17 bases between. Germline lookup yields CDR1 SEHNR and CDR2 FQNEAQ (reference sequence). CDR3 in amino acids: CASSSTGTVFETQYF. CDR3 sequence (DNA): TGTGCCAGCAGCTCGACGGGGACTGTCTTTGAGACCCAGTACTTC.

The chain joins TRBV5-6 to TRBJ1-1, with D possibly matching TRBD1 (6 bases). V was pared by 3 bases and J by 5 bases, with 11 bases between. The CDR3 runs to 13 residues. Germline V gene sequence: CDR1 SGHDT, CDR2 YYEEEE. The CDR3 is CASSWGGGTEAFF. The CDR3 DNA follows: TGTGCCAGCAGCTGGGGAGGGGGGACTGAAGCTTTCTTT.

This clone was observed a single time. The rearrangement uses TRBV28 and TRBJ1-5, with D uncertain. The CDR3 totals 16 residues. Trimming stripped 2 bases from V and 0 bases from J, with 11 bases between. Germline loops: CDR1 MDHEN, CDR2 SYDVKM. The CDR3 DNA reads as TGTGCCAGCAGTTTACCTCGGGGTTATAGCAATCAGCCCCAGCATTTT. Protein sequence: CASSLPRGYSNQPQHF.

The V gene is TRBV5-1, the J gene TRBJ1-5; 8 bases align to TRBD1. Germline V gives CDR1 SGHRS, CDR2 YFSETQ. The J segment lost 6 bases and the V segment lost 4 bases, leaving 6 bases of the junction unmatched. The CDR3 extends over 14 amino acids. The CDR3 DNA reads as TGCGCCAGCAGCCCGACAGGGGCTGGTCAGCCCCAGCATTTT. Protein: CASSPTGAGQPQHF.

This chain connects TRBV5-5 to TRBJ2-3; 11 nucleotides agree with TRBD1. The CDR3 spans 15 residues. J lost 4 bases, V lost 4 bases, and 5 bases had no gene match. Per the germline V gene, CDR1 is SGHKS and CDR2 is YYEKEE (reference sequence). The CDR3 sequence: CASSARGQGADTQYF. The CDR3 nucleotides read TGTGCCAGCAGCGCGAGGGGACAGGGGGCAGATACGCAGTATTTT.

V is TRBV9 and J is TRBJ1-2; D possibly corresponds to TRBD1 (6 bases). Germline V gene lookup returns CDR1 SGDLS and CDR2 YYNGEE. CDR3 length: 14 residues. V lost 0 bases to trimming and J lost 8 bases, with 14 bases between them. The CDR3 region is CASSVGQAVGGYTF. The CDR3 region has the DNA TGTGCCAGCAGCGTAGGACAGGCTGTTGGAGGCTACACCTTC.

CDR3 loop: CASSLPGWNYGYTF. CDR3 coding DNA: TGTGCCAGCAGCCTGCCCGGGTGGAACTATGGCTACACCTTC. The chain uses TRBV9 and TRBJ1-2; D remains unclear. This CDR3 has 14 residues. The V gene lost 4 bases and the J gene lost 2 bases, with 12 bases spanning the gap. Germline CDR1 is SGDLS and CDR2 is YYNGEE.

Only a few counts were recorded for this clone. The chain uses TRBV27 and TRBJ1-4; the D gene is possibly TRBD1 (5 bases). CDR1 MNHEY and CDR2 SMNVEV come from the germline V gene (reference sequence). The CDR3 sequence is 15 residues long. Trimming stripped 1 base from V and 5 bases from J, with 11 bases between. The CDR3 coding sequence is TGTGCCAGCAGTTTATTCCGGGGGGAGAATGAAAAACTGTTTTTT. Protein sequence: CASSLFRGENEKLFF.

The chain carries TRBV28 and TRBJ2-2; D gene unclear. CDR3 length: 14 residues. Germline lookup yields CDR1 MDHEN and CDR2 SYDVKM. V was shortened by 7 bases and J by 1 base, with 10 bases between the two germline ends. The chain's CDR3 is CASKNGGNTGELFF. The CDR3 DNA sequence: TGTGCCAGCAAGAACGGCGGGAACACCGGGGAGCTGTTTTTT.

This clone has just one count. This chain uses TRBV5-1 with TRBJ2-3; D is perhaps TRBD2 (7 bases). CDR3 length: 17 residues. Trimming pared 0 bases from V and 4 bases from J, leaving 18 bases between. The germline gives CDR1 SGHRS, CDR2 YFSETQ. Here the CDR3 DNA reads TGCGCCAGCAGCTTGGATTGGCCGGGGGGCGCCCCAGATACGCAGTATTTT. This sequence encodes CASSLDWPGGAPDTQYF.

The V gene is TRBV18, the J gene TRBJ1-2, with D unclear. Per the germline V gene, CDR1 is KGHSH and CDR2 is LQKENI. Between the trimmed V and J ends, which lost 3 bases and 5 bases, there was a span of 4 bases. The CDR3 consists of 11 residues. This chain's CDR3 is CASSPSYGYTF. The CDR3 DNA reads TGTGCCAGCTCACCGTCATATGGCTACACCTTC.

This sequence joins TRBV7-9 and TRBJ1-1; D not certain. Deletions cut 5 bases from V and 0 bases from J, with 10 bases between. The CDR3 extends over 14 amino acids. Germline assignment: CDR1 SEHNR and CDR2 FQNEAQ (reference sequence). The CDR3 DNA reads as TGTGCCAGCAGCGCCAGGCCTATGAACACTGAAGCTTTCTTT. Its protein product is CASSARPMNTEAFF.

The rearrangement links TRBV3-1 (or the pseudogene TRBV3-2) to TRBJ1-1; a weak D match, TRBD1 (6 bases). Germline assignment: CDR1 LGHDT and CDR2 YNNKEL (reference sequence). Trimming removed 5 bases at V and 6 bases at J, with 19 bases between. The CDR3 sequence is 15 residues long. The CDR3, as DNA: TGTGCCAGCAGCTCCACCCACCGGGGGGGGCCTGAAGCTTTCTTT. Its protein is CASSSTHRGGPEAFF.